The clone carrying this T cell receptor (beta chain) showed up just a few times. The antigen is not known. PCR primers comprised 60 Vbeta and 13 Jbeta primers. Profiled with immunoSEQ multiplex PCR; TCRdb holds only in-frame clones, not every one. The data contain around 170,000 clones, around 80% of them singletons. These data originate in a study of cytomegalovirus exposure and HLA in healthy donors. Study outcomes and limitations: For TCR beta chains, V- and J-gene trimming was later linked to a missense DCLRE1C variant.

The CDR3 contains 16 residues. V gave up 2 bases and J gave up 7 bases, with 18 bases separating them. Germline lookup yields CDR1 KGHSH and CDR2 LQKENI. The sequencing sample was made of PBMCs. The chain employs TRBV18 and TRBJ2-1; D is perhaps TRBD1 (6 bases). The TCR was taken from a man aged 18 to 29 in good health and CMV-seronegative. The CDR3 is CASSPRYLGAGNEQFF. The CDR3, as DNA: TGTGCCAGCTCACCAAGGTATTTGGGGGCCGGTAATGAGCAGTTCTTC.